This T cell receptor beta chain was recorded in a study of CD8 T cells in ankylosing spondylitis. Study-wide findings and caveats: Several highly homologous variants formed a TCR beta motif that appeared characteristic of ankylosing spondylitis blood.

Via MiXCR, TCRdb re-called the 5' RACE reads, giving one row per CDR3 protein. In the table there are roughly 440,000 distinct CDR3 sequences, roughly 17% of which are singletons. This clonotype was seen a few times. Its cognate antigen is unknown. Germline V lookup: CDR1 SGHDT, CDR2 YYEEEE. CDR3 length equals 17 residues. V shed 4 bases, J shed 3 bases, and the junction held 8 bases outside the gene matches. This chain joins TRBV5-6 and TRBJ2-1; 12 bases agree with TRBD2. Material for sequencing was blood, either unsorted or a sorted T cell fraction (not recorded which). The clonotype comes from a male donor with ankylosing spondylitis. Here the CDR3 reads CASSKQGLAGNYNEQFF. Here the CDR3 DNA reads TGTGCCAGCAGCAAACAAGGACTAGCGGGGAACTACAATGAGCAGTTCTTC.